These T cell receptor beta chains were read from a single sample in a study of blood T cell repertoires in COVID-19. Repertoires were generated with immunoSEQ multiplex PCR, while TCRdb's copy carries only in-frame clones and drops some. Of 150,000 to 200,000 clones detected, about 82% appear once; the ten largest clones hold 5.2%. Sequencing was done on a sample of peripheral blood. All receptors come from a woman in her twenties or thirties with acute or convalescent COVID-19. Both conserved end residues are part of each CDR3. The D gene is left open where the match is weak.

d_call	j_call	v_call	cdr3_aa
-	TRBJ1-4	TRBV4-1	CASSLGLAGEKLFF
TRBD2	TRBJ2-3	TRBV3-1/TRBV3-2	CASSETSSGDTQYF
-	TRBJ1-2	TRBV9	CASSVSSGRAVGYTF
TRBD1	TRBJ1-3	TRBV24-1	CATSDPTGQDGNTIYF
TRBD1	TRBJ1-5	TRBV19	CASSKWDRGQPQHF
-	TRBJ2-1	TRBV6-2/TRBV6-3	CASSPAMNEQFF
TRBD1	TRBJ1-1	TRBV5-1	CASSFGQGVSTTEAFF
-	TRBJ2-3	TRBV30	CAWGRTSVDTQYF
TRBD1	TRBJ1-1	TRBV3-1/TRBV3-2	CASSRQGVTEAFF
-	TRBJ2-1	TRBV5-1	CASRSAGSRSYNEQFF
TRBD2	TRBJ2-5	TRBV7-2	CASSSGLAGGETQYF
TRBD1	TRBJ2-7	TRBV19	CASSKGQGGWYEQYF
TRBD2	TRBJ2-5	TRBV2	CASSLVPLGGETQYF
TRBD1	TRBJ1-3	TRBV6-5	CASRTGDSGNTIYF
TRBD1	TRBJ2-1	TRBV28	CASSRDRGGNNEQFF
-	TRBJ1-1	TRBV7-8	CASSLEARLNTEAFF
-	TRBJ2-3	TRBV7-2	CASSPWRGAVTDTQYF
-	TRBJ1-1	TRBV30	CAWRWRVNTEAFF
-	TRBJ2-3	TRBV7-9	CASSVTGERNTQYF
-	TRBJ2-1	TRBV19	CASSQGLGEQFF
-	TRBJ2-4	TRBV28	CASSLGSRTPKNIQYF
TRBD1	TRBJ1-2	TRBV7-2	CASSFNDRGNYGYTF
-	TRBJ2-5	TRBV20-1	CSAEEETQYF
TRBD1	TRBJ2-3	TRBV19	CASSISGQGTDTQYF
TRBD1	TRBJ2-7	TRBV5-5	CASSSHRGYEQYF
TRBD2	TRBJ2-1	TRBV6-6	CASSSGTSDYNEQFF